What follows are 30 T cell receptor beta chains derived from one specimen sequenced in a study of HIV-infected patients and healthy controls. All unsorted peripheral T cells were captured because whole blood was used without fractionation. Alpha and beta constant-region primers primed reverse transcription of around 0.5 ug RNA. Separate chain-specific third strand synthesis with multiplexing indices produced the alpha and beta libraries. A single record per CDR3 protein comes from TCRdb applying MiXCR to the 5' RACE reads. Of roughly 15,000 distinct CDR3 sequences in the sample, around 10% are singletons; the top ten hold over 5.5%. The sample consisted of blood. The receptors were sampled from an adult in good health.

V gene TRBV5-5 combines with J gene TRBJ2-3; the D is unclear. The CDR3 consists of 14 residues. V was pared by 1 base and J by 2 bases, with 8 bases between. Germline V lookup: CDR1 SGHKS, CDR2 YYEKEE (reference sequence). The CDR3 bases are TGTGCCAGCAGCTTGACCGACCCCACAGATACGCAGTATTTT. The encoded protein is CASSLTDPTDTQYF.

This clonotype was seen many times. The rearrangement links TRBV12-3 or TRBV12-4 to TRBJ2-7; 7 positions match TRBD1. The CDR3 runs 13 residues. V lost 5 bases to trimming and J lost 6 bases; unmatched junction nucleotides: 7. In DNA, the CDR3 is TGTGCCAGCAGTACGCACCCAGGGGGCGAGCAGTACTTC. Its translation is CASSTHPGGEQYF.

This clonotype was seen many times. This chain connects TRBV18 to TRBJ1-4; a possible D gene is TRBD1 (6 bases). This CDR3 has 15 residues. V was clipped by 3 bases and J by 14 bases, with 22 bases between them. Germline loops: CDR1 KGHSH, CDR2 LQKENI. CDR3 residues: CASSPPAGGAPVLFF. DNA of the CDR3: TGTGCCAGCTCACCGCCCGCCGGGGGGGCTCCCGTCCTGTTTTTT.

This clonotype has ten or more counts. Written as DNA, the CDR3 is TGTGCCAGCACGGTTAACAGGGTTACTTACGAGCAGTACTTC. Its protein is CASTVNRVTYEQYF. The genes are TRBV6-6 and TRBJ2-7; a possible D gene is TRBD1 (6 bases). CDR1 MNHNY and CDR2 SVGAGI come from the germline V gene (reference sequence). The CDR3 loop spans 14 amino acids. V lost 7 bases and J lost 4, with 17 bases in between.

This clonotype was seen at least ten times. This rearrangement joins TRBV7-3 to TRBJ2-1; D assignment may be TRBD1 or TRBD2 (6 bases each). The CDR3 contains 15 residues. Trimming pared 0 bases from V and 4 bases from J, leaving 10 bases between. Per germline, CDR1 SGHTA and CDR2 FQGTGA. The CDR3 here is CASSLTRGRYNEQFF. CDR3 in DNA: TGTGCCAGCAGCTTAACACGGGGGCGGTACAATGAGCAGTTCTTC.

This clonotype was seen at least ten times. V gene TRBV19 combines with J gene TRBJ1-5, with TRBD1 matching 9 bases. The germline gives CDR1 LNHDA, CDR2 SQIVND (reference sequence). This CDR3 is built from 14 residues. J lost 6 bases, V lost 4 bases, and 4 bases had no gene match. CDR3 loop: CASSTGQGPQPQHF. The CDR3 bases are TGTGCCAGTAGTACCGGACAGGGGCCTCAGCCCCAGCATTTT.

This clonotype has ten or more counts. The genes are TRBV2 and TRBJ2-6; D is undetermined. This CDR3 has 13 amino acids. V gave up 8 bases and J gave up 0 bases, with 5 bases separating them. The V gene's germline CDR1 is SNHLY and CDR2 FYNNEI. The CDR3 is CASGVSGANVLTF. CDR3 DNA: TGTGCCAGCGGGGTCTCTGGGGCCAACGTCCTGACTTTC.

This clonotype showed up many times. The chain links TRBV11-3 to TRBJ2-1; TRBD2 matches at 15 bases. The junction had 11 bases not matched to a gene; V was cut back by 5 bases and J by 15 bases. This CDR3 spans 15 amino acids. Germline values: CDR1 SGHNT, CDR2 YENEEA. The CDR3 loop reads CASSTRTSGGASMFF. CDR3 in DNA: TGTGCCAGCAGCACTCGGACTAGCGGGGGGGCCTCAATGTTCTTC.

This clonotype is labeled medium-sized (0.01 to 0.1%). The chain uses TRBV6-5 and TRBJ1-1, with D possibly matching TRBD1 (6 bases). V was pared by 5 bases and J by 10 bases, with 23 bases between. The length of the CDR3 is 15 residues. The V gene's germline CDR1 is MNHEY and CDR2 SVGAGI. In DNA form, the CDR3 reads TGTGCCAGCAGTGGACTCCCGACAGGCCTCCCAAGAGCTTTCTTT. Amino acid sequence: CASSGLPTGLPRAFF.

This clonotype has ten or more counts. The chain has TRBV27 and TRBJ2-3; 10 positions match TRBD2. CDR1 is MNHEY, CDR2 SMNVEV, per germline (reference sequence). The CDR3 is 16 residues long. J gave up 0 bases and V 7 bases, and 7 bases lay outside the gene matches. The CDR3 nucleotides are TGTGCCAGCACCTTTTTAGCGGGGGGAAGCACAGATACGCAGTATTTT. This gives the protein CASTFLAGGSTDTQYF.

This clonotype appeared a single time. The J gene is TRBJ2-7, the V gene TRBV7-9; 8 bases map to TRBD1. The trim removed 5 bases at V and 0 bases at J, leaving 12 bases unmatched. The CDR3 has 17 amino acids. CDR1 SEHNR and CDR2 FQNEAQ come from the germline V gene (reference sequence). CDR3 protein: CASSHPPGGRSSYEQYF. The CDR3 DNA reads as TGTGCCAGCAGCCACCCGCCAGGGGGCAGGAGCTCCTACGAGCAGTACTTC.

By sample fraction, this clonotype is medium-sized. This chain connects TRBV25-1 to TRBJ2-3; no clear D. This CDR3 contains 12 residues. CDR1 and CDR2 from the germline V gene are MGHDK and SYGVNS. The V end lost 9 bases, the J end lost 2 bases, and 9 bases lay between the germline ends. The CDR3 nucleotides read TGTGCCAGTTCTAACCCCACAGATACGCAGTATTTT. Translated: CASSNPTDTQYF.

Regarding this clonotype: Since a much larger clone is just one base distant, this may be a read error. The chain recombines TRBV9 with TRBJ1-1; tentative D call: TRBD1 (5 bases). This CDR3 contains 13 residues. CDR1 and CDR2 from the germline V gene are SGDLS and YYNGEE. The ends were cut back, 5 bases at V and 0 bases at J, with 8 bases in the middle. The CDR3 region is CASSRTMNTEAFF. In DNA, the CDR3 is TGTGCCAGCAGTCGGACAATGAACACTGAAGCTTTCTTT.

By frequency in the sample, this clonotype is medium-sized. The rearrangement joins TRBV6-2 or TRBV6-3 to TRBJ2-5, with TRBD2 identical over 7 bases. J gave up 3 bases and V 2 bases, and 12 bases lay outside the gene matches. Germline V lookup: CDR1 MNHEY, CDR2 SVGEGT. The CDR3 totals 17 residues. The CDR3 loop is CASSYQLGGGDEETQYF. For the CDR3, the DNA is TGTGCCAGCAGTTACCAACTCGGCGGGGGAGACGAAGAGACCCAGTACTTC.

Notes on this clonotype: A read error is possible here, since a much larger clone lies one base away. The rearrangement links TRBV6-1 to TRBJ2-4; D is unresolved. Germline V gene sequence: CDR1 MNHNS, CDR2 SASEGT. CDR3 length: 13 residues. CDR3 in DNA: TGTGCCAGCAGTGGTCCAGCTAAAACCATTCAGTACTTC. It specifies CASSGPAKTIQYF.

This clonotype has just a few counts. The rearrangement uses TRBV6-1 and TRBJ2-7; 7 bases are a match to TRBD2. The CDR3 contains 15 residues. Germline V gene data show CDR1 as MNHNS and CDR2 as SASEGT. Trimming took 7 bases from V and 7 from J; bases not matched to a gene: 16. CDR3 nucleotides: TGTGCCAGCATCTCGGCCGCGGGAGCAATGGAAGAGCAGTACTTC. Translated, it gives CASISAAGAMEEQYF.

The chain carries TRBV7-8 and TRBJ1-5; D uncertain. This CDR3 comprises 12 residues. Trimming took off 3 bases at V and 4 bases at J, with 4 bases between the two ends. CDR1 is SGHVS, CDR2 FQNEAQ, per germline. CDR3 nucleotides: TGTGCCAGCAGCTTGAAGAATCAGCCCCAGCATTTT. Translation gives CASSLKNQPQHF. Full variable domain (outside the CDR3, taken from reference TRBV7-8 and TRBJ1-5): GAGVSQSPRYKVAKRGQDVALRCDPISGHVSLFWYQQALGQGPEFLTYFQNEAQLDKSGLPSDRFFAERPEGSVSTLKIQRTQQEDSAVYLCASSLKNQPQHFGDGTRLSIL.

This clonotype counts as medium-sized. The CDR3 is CATDRGVNTEAFF. DNA of the CDR3: TGTGCCACCGACAGGGGAGTTAACACTGAAGCTTTCTTT. The chain couples TRBV19 to TRBJ1-1; TRBD1 matches at 8 bases. The CDR3 has 13 amino acids. CDR1 and CDR2 from the germline V gene are LNHDA and SQIVND (reference sequence). J gave up 2 bases and V 10 bases, and 6 bases lay outside the gene matches.

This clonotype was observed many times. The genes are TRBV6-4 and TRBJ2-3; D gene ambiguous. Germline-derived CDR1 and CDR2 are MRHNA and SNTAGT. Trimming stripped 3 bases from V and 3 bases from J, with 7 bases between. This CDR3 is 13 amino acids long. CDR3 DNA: TGTGCCAGCAGTGATCAGGATACAGATACGCAGTATTTT. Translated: CASSDQDTDTQYF.

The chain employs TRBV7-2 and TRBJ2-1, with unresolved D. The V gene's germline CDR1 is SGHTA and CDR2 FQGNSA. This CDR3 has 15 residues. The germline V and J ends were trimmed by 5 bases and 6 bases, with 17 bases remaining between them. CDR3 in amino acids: CASSHSPSRTNEQFF. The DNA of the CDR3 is TGTGCCAGCAGCCACTCCCCCTCTAGGACCAATGAGCAGTTCTTC.

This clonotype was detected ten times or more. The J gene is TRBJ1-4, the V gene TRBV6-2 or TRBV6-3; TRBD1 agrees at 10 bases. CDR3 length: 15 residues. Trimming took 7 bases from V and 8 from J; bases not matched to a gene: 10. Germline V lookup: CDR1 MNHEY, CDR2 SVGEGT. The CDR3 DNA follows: TGTGCCAGCACCGATATCGGGACAGGGGACGAAAAACTGTTTTTT. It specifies CASTDIGTGDEKLFF.

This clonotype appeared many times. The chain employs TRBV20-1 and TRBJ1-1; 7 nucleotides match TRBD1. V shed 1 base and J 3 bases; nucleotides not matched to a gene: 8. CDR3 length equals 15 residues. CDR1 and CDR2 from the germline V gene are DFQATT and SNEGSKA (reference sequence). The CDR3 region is CSARGQTGSDTEAFF. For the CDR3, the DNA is TGCAGTGCTAGAGGACAGACAGGGTCGGACACTGAAGCTTTCTTT.

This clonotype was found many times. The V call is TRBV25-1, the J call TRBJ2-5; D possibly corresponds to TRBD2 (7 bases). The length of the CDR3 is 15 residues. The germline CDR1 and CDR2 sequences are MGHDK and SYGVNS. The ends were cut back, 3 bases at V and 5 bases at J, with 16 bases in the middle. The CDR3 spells CASSETPGGGETQYF. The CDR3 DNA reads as TGTGCCAGCAGTGAGACCCCGGGGGGCGGGGAGACCCAGTACTTC.

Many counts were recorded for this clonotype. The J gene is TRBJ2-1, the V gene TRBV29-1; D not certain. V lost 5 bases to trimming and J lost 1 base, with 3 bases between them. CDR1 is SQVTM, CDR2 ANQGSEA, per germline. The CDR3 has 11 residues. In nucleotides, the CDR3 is TGCAGCGTTCCTTCCTACAATGAGCAGTTCTTC. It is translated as CSVPSYNEQFF.

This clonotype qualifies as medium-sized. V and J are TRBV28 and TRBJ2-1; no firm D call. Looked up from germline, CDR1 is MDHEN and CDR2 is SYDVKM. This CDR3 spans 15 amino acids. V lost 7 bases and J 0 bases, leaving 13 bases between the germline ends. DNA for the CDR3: TGTGCCAGCAAAGCCGAGATGAGCTCCTACAATGAGCAGTTCTTC. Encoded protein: CASKAEMSSYNEQFF.

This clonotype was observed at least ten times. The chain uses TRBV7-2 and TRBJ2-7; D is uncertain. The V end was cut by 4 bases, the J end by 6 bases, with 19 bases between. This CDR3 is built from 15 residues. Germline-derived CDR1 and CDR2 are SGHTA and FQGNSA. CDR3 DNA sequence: TGTGCCAGCAGCTCTCTCGCGTCCCTGCCGGTCGAGCAGTACTTC. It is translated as CASSSLASLPVEQYF.

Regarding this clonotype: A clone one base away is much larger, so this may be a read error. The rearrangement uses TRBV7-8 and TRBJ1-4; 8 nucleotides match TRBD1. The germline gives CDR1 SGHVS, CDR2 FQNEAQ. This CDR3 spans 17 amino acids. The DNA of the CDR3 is TGTGCCAGCAGCTTAGTGGGCCGACAGGGGCCTAATGAAAACCTGTTTTTT. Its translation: CASSLVGRQGPNENLFF.

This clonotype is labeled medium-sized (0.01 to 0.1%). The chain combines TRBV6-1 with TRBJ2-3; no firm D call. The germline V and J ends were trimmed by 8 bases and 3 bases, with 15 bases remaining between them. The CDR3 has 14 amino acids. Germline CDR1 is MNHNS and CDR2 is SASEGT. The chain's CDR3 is CASLIRVGTDTQYF. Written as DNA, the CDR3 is TGTGCCAGCCTGATTAGGGTGGGAACAGATACGCAGTATTTT.

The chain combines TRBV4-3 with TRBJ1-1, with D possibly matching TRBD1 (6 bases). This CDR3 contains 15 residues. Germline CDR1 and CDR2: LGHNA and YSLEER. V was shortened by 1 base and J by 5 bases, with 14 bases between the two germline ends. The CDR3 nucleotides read TGCGCCAGCAGCCAAGTTTGGGGACAAAGGACTGAAGCTTTCTTT. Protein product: CASSQVWGQRTEAFF.

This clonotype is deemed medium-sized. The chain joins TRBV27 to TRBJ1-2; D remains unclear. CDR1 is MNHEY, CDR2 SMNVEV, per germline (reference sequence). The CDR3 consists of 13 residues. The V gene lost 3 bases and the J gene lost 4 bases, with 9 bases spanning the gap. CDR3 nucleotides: TGTGCCAGCAGTTTTAACGCCTTCTATGGCTACACCTTC. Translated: CASSFNAFYGYTF.